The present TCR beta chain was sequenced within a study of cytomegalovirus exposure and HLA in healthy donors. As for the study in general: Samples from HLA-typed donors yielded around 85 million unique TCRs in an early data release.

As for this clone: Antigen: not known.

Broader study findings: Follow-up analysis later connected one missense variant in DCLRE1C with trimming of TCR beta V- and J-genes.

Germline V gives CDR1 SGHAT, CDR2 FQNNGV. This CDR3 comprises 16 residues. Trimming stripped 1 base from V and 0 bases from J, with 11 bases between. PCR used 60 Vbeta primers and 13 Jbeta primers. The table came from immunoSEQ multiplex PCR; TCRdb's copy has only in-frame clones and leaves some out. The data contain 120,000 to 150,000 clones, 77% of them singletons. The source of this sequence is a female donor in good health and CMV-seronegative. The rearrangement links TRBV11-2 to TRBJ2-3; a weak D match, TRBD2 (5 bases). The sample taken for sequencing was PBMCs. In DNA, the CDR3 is TGTGCCAGCAGCTTAGTGGACTTTACTAGCACAGATACGCAGTATTTT. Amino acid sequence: CASSLVDFTSTDTQYF.